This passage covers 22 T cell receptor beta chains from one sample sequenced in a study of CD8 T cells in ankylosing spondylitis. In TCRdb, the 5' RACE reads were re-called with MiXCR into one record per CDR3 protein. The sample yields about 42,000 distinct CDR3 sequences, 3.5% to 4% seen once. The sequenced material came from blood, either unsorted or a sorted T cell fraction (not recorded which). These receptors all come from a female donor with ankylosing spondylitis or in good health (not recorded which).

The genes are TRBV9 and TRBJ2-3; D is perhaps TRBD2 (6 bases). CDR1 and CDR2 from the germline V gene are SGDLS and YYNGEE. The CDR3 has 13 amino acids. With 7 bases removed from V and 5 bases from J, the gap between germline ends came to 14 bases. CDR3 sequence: CASSGREVDTQYF. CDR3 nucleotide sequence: TGTGCCAGCTCAGGCAGGGAGGTAGATACGCAGTATTTT.

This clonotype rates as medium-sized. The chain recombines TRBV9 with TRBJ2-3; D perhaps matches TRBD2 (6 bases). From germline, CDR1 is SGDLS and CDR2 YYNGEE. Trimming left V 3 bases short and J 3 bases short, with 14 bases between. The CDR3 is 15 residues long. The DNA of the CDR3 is TGTGCCAGCAGCGGGGGGGTGTTAATGACAGATACGCAGTATTTT. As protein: CASSGGVLMTDTQYF. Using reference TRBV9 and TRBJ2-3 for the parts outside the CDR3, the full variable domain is DSGVTQTPKHLITATGQRVTLRCSPRSGDLSVYWYQQSLDQGLQFLIQYYNGEERAKGNILERFSAQQFPDLHSELNLSSLELGDSALYFCASSGGVLMTDTQYFGPGTRLTVL.

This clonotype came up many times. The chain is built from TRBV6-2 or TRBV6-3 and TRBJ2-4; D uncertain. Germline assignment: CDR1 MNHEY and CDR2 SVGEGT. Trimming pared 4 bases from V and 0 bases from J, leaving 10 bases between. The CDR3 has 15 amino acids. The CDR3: CASSLNPGAKNIQYF. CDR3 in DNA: TGTGCCAGCAGTTTGAATCCTGGAGCCAAAAACATTCAGTACTTC.

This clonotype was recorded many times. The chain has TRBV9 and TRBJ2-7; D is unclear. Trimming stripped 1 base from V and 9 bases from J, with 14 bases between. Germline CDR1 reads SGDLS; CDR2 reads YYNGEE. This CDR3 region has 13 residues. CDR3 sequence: CASSVYPFLGQYF. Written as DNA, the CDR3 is TGTGCCAGCAGCGTATATCCGTTCCTGGGGCAGTACTTC.

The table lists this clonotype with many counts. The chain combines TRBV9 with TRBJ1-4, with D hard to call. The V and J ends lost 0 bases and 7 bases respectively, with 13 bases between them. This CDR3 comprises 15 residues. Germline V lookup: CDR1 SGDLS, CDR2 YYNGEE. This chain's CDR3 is CASSVEPGVGEKLFF. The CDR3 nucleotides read TGTGCCAGCAGCGTAGAGCCGGGTGTAGGTGAAAAACTGTTTTTT.

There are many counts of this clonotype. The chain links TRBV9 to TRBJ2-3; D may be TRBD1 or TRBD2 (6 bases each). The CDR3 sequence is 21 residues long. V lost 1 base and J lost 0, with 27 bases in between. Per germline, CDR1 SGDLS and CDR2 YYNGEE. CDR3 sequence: CASSVSLGWDRRGASTDTQYF. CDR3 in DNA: TGTGCCAGCAGCGTATCTTTGGGGTGGGATAGGAGGGGGGCGAGCACAGATACGCAGTATTTT. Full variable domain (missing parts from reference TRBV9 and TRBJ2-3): DSGVTQTPKHLITATGQRVTLRCSPRSGDLSVYWYQQSLDQGLQFLIQYYNGEERAKGNILERFSAQQFPDLHSELNLSSLELGDSALYFCASSVSLGWDRRGASTDTQYFGPGTRLTVL.

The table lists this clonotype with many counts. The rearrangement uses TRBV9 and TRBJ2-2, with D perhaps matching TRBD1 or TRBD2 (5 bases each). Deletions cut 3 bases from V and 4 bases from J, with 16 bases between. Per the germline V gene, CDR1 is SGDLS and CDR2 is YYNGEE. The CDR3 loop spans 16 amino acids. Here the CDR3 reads CASSADSRGGTGELFF. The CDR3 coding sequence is TGTGCCAGCAGCGCCGACTCGAGGGGTGGCACCGGGGAGCTGTTTTTT.

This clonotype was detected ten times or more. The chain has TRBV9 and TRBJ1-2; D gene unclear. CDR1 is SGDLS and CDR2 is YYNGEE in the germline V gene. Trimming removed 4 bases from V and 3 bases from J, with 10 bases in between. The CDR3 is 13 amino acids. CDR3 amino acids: CASSRTSDYGYTF. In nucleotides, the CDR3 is TGTGCCAGCAGCCGAACGTCGGACTATGGCTACACCTTC.

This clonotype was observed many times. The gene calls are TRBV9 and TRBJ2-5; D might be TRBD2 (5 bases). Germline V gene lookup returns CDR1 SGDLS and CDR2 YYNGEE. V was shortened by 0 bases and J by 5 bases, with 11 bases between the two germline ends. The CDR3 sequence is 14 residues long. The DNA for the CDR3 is TGTGCCAGCAGCGTAGAAGAGGGTACCGAGACCCAGTACTTC. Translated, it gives CASSVEEGTETQYF.

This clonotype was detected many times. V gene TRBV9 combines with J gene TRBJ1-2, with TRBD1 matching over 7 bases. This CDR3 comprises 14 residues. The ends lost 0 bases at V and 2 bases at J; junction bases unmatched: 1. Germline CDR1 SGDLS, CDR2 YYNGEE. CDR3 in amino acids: CASSVGGQNYGYTF. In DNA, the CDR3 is TGTGCCAGCAGCGTAGGGGGACAGAACTATGGCTACACCTTC.

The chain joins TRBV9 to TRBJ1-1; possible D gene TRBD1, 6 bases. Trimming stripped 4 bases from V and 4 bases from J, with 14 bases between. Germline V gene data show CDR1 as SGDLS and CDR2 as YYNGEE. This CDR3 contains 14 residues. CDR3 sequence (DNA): TGTGCCAGCAGCTTTACGACAGGAACCACTGAAGCTTTCTTT. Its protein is CASSFTTGTTEAFF.

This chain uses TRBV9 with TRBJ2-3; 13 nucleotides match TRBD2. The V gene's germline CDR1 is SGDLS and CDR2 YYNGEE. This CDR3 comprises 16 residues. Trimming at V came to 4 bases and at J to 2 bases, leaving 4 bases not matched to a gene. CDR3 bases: TGTGCCAGCAGCACGACTAGCGGGGGGTACACAGATACGCAGTATTTT. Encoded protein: CASSTTSGGYTDTQYF. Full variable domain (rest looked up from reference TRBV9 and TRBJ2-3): DSGVTQTPKHLITATGQRVTLRCSPRSGDLSVYWYQQSLDQGLQFLIQYYNGEERAKGNILERFSAQQFPDLHSELNLSSLELGDSALYFCASSTTSGGYTDTQYFGPGTRLTVL.

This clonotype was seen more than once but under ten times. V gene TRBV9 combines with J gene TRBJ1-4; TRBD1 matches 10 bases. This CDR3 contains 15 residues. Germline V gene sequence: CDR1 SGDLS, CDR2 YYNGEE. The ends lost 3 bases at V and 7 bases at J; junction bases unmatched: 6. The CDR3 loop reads CASSARQGAGEKLFF. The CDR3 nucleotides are TGTGCCAGCAGCGCCAGACAGGGGGCTGGTGAAAAACTGTTTTTT.

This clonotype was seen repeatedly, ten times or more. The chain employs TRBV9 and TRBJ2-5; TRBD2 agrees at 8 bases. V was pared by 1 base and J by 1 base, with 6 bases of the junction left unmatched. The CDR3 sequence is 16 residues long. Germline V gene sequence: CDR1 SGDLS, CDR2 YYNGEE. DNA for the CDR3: TGTGCCAGCAGCGTACAGGCGGGGGGTCCCCAAGAGACCCAGTACTTC. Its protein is CASSVQAGGPQETQYF.

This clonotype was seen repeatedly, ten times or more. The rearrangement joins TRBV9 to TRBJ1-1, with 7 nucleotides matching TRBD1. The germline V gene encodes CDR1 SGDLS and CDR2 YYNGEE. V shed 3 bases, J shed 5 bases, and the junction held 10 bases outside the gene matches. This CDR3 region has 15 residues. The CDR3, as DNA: TGTGCCAGCAGCGCAGGGGGGGGAGGATGGACTGAAGCTTTCTTT. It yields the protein CASSAGGGGWTEAFF.

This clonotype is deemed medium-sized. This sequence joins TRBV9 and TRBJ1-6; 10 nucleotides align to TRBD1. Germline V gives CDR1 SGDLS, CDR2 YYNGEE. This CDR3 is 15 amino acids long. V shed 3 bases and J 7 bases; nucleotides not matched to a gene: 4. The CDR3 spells CASSARQGANSPLHF. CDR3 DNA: TGTGCCAGCAGCGCCCGACAGGGGGCAAATTCACCCCTCCACTTT.

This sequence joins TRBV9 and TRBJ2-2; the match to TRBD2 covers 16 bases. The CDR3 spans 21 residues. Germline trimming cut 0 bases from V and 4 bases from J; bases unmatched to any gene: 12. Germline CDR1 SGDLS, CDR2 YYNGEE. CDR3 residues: CASSVAPLGLAGGLSTGELFF. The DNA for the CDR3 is TGTGCCAGCAGCGTAGCTCCATTGGGACTAGCGGGGGGGCTGTCCACCGGGGAGCTGTTTTTT.

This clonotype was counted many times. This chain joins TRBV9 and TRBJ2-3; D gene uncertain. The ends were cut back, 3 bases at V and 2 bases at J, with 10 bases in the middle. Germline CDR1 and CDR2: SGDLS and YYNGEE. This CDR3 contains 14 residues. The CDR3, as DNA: TGTGCCAGCAGCGCCCTCTTAAACACAGATACGCAGTATTTT. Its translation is CASSALLNTDTQYF.

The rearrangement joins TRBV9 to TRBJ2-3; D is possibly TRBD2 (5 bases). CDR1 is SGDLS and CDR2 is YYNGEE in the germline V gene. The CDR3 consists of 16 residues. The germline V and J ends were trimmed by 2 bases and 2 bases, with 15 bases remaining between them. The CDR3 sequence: CASSVGPGYDTDTQYF. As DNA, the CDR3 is TGTGCCAGCAGCGTCGGCCCGGGGTACGACACAGATACGCAGTATTTT.

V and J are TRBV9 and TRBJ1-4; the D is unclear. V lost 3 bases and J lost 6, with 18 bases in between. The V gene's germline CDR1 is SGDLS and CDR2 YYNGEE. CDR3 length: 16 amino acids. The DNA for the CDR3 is TGTGCCAGCAGCGCTTCCCCCGACGGCAACGATGAAAAACTGTTTTTT. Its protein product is CASSASPDGNDEKLFF. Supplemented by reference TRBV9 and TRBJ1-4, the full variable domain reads DSGVTQTPKHLITATGQRVTLRCSPRSGDLSVYWYQQSLDQGLQFLIQYYNGEERAKGNILERFSAQQFPDLHSELNLSSLELGDSALYFCASSASPDGNDEKLFFGSGTQLSVL.

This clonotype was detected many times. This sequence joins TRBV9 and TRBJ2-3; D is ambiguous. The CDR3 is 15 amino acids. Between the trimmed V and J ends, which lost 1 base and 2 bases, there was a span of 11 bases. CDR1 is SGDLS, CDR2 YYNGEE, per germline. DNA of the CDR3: TGTGCCAGCAGCGTACTGCAGACCTCCACAGATACGCAGTATTTT. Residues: CASSVLQTSTDTQYF.

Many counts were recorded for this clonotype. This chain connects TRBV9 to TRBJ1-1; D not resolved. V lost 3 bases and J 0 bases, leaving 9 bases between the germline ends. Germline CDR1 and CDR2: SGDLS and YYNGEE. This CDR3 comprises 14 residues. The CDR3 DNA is TGTGCCAGCAGCGCCGGACGGCTGAACACTGAAGCTTTCTTT. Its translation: CASSAGRLNTEAFF. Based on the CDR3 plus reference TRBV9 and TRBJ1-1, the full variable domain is DSGVTQTPKHLITATGQRVTLRCSPRSGDLSVYWYQQSLDQGLQFLIQYYNGEERAKGNILERFSAQQFPDLHSELNLSSLELGDSALYFCASSAGRLNTEAFFGQGTRLTVV.